One sample yielded the 22 T cell receptor beta chains listed below, sequenced in a study of T cells in Graves' hyperthyroidism and ophthalmopathy. Researchers amplified the TCR beta CDR3 regions from RNA transcripts. The HTBI primer set drove a first-round RT-PCR of the TCR CDR3. TCRdb reprocessed the multiplex PCR reads with MiXCR, giving one entry per CDR3 protein. Of some 620,000 distinct CDR3 sequences listed, 16% are singletons. The sequencing sample was made of blood. The origin of the receptors is a woman aged 25 to 39 with Graves' hyperthyroidism.

The V gene is TRBV7-3, the J gene TRBJ2-1; 11 bases fit TRBD1. The CDR3 runs to 15 residues. Germline V gene sequence: CDR1 SGHTA, CDR2 FQGTGA. The V and J ends lost 5 bases and 7 bases, in that order; junction bases with no gene match: 7. The CDR3 nucleotides read TGTGCCAGCAGCACTGGACAGGGGGCGGGAAATGAGCAGTTCTTC. This translates into CASSTGQGAGNEQFF.

As for this clonotype: Since a much larger clone is just one base distant, this may be a read error. The chain couples TRBV2 to TRBJ1-5, with 8 bases identical to TRBD1. V gave up 4 bases and J gave up 7 bases; unmatched junction bases: 9. Per germline, CDR1 SNHLY and CDR2 FYNNEI. The CDR3 is made up of 15 amino acids. In DNA form, the CDR3 reads TGTGCCAGCAGTGCCTCAGGGGGCGGGGAGCAGCCCCAGCATTTT. It is translated as CASSASGGGEQPQHF.

The V gene is TRBV4-2, the J gene TRBJ2-3; D call uncertain. V gave up 4 bases and J gave up 6 bases, with 11 bases separating them. This CDR3 has 13 amino acids. Germline V gives CDR1 LGHNA, CDR2 YNFKEQ. The CDR3 loop reads CASSPDLGDTQYF. The CDR3 region has the DNA TGTGCCAGCAGCCCAGATCTGGGGGATACGCAGTATTTT.

On this clonotype: One end of the junction fails to match germline, which may point to a read error. The rearrangement joins TRBV7-9 to TRBJ2-1, with 12 bases matching TRBD2. Per germline, CDR1 SEHNR and CDR2 FQNEAQ (reference sequence). The CDR3 has 16 residues. CDR3 protein: CASSLRLAGGPNERFF. For the CDR3, the DNA is TGTGCCAGCAGCTTAAGGCTAGCGGGAGGGCCGAATGAGCGGTTCTTC.

The V gene is TRBV12-3 or TRBV12-4, the J gene TRBJ2-1; D is unclear. V shed 5 bases and J shed 9 bases, with 23 bases lying between them. The CDR3 sequence is 16 residues long. CDR3 sequence: CASSKNPRSRGIEQFF. The CDR3 region has the DNA TGTGCCAGCAGTAAGAATCCCAGATCCCGAGGAATTGAGCAGTTCTTC.

This rearrangement joins TRBV5-1 to TRBJ2-7; D possibly corresponds to TRBD2 (5 bases). Per germline, CDR1 SGHRS and CDR2 YFSETQ. The V end lost 0 bases, the J end lost 4 bases, and 11 bases lay between the germline ends. The CDR3 is made up of 14 amino acids. The CDR3 DNA reads TGCGCCAGCAGCTTGGAGCCGGGGTTATACGAGCAGTACTTC. Its protein is CASSLEPGLYEQYF.

The V and J genes are TRBV27 and TRBJ1-6, with unresolved D. CDR1 and CDR2 from the germline V gene are MNHEY and SMNVEV (reference sequence). The CDR3 length is 13 residues. V lost 5 bases and J lost 6, with 8 bases in between. For the CDR3, the DNA is TGTGCCAGCAGTCCCGACCCTAATTCACCCCTCCACTTT. It specifies CASSPDPNSPLHF.

Points on this clonotype: At one of its ends the junction is not consistent with the germline gene, which may arise from a read error. V and J are TRBV7-7 and TRBJ2-5; 8 bases agree with TRBD1. CDR1 SSHAT and CDR2 FNYEAQ come from the germline V gene (reference sequence). The CDR3 sequence is 14 residues long. CDR3 loop: CASSLADRVETQYF. CDR3 nucleotide sequence: TGTGCTAGCAGCTTAGCGGACAGGGTTGAGACCCAGTACTTC. Full variable domain (outside the CDR3, taken from reference TRBV7-7 and TRBJ2-5): GAGVSQSPRYKVTKRGQDVTLRCDPISSHATLYWYQQALGQGPEFLTYFNYEAQPDKSGLPSDRFSAERPEGSISTLTIQRTEQRDSAMYRCASSLADRVETQYFGPGTRLLVL.

This clonotype was found a few times. The junction departs from germline at one end; a sequencing error may be responsible. The chain carries TRBV9 and TRBJ2-1, with no clear D. The CDR3 has 14 amino acids. In germline, CDR1 is SGDLS, CDR2 YYNGEE. CDR3 loop: CASSVVASYSEQFF. CDR3 DNA sequence: TGTGCCAGCAGCGTAGTGGCTTCTTACAGTGAGCAGTTCTTC.

This clonotype came up many times. V usage is TRBV12-3 or TRBV12-4 and J usage is TRBJ2-5; 7 bases are a match to TRBD1. This CDR3 contains 14 residues. Trimming took 4 bases from V and 4 from J; bases not matched to a gene: 6. The chain's CDR3 is CASSWETGVETQYF. CDR3 nucleotide sequence: TGTGCCAGCAGTTGGGAAACAGGGGTAGAGACCCAGTACTTC.

This clonotype was counted at least ten times. This chain connects TRBV3-1 to TRBJ1-5; D remains ambiguous. Germline V lookup: CDR1 LGHDT, CDR2 YNNKEL (reference sequence). The ends were cut back, 0 bases at V and 6 bases at J, with 9 bases in the middle. The CDR3 consists of 14 residues. The DNA of the CDR3 is TGTGCCAGCAGCCAAGAAGCGGGGATTCAGCCCCAGCATTTT. Translated: CASSQEAGIQPQHF.

This clonotype was found many times. The chain employs TRBV20-1 and TRBJ2-1; 7 positions match TRBD1. This CDR3 has 15 residues. Germline V gives CDR1 DFQATT, CDR2 SNEGSKA (reference sequence). J was trimmed by 4 bases and V by 4 bases; bases with no gene match: 10. The CDR3 loop reads CSAMRDRRIYNEQFF. The CDR3 nucleotides are TGCAGTGCTATGAGGGACAGAAGAATTTACAATGAGCAGTTCTTC.

As concerns this clonotype: This may be a read error: a much more frequent sequence differs by one nucleotide. Because the CDR3's place on the DNA is in doubt, the DNA is left out and the CDR3 is given as listed by TCRdb. This sequence joins TRBV29-1 and TRBJ1-2; TRBD1, the table's D call, was not compared with the DNA. Germline CDR1 reads SQVTM; CDR2 reads ANQGSEA. The CDR3 totals 13 residues, both ends included. The CDR3: CSVARGAGYGYAF.

This clonotype was seen repeatedly, ten times or more. V and J are TRBV28 and TRBJ2-5, with D perhaps matching TRBD1 (5 bases). The CDR3 sequence is 16 residues long. V was pared by 4 bases and J by 0 bases, with 15 bases between. The germline V gene encodes CDR1 MDHEN and CDR2 SYDVKM. For the CDR3, the DNA is TGTGCCAGCAGTTACTTCCGTGGGGCACACCAAGAGACCCAGTACTTC. Amino acids: CASSYFRGAHQETQYF. Using reference TRBV28 and TRBJ2-5 for the parts outside the CDR3, the full variable domain is DVKVTQSSRYLVKRTGEKVFLECVQDMDHENMFWYRQDPGLGLRLIYFSYDVKMKEKGDIPEGYSVSREKKERFSLILESASTNQTSMYLCASSYFRGAHQETQYFGPGTRLLVL.

This clonotype was recorded at least ten times. The V and J genes are TRBV7-8 and TRBJ2-7; TRBD1 might be the D (6 bases). CDR3 length: 17 residues. Deletions cut 5 bases from V and 1 base from J, with 21 bases between. Germline lookup yields CDR1 SGHVS and CDR2 FQNEAQ. CDR3: CASSPLWTTGGSYEQYF. The CDR3, as DNA: TGTGCCAGCAGCCCGTTGTGGACGACAGGTGGATCCTACGAGCAGTACTTC.

This clonotype was picked up many times. For the CDR3, the DNA is TGTGCCAGCAGTGACCAACCGACAGGGGGCGGGGAAGAGACCCAGTACTTC. Its translation: CASSDQPTGGGEETQYF. The rearrangement links TRBV25-1 to TRBJ2-5, with 10 bases that match TRBD1. V lost 3 bases to trimming and J lost 3 bases; unmatched junction nucleotides: 10. The CDR3 runs to 17 residues. CDR1 is MGHDK, CDR2 SYGVNS, per germline.

This clonotype was counted at least ten times. Written as DNA, the CDR3 is TGTGCCAGCAGACCGACTAGTACCATTACGCAGTATTTT. The encoded protein is CASRPTSTITQYF. The chain is built from TRBV12-3 or TRBV12-4 and TRBJ2-3, with a possible D match to TRBD2 (6 bases). This CDR3 contains 13 residues. The V end was cut by 6 bases, the J end by 8 bases, with 15 bases between.

The chain carries TRBV20-1 and TRBJ2-3; 11 bases agree with TRBD2. V was clipped by 6 bases and J by 3 bases; unmatched bases: 5. The CDR3 length is 14 residues. Germline assignment: CDR1 DFQATT and CDR2 SNEGSKA (reference sequence). The CDR3 DNA sequence: TGCAGTGCGCCTCCTAGCGGGAGGACAGATACGCAGTATTTT. This codes for CSAPPSGRTDTQYF.

This chain connects TRBV6-5 to TRBJ1-2, with D hard to call. Trimming cost V 4 bases and J 6 bases, with 15 bases left between them. CDR3 size: 14 residues. In germline, CDR1 is MNHEY, CDR2 SVGAGI. CDR3 nucleotides: TGTGCCAGCAGTTCCCTTAGGACGAGGGATGGCTACACCTTC. Encoded protein: CASSSLRTRDGYTF.

This clonotype was observed at least ten times. This chain uses TRBV6-1 with TRBJ2-2; 9 bases are a match to TRBD2. There are 17 residues in the CDR3. Trimming cost V 5 bases and J 4 bases; bases outside gene matches: 11. The germline V gene encodes CDR1 MNHNS and CDR2 SASEGT. CDR3 amino acids: CASSSPPGTSSTGELFF. Written as DNA, the CDR3 is TGTGCCAGCAGTTCCCCACCGGGGACTAGCAGCACCGGGGAGCTGTTTTTT.

This chain joins TRBV18 and TRBJ1-5; D possibly corresponds to TRBD1 (6 bases). This CDR3 has 14 residues. Trimming cost V 3 bases and J 2 bases, with 8 bases left between them. In germline, CDR1 is KGHSH, CDR2 LQKENI. This CDR3 reads CASSPYRGNQPQHF. CDR3 in DNA: TGTGCCAGCTCACCTTACAGGGGCAATCAGCCCCAGCATTTT.

The chain links TRBV13 to TRBJ2-7; possible D gene TRBD1, 5 bases. With 0 bases removed from V and 3 bases from J, the gap between germline ends came to 15 bases. Germline lookup yields CDR1 PRHDT and CDR2 FYEKMQ (reference sequence). CDR3 length: 16 residues. The CDR3 nucleotides read TGTGCCAGCAGCTTAGGGGGAACAGGATTCAACTACGAGCAGTACTTC. Protein product: CASSLGGTGFNYEQYF.